This T cell receptor beta chain emerged from a study of a mutant IDH1 vaccine in newly diagnosed glioma. Profiling relied on immunoSEQ multiplex PCR, and the TCRdb table lists in-frame clones only, not all of them. This table has 52,000 or so clones, approximately 82% appearing once. Germline CDR1 and CDR2: SGHRS and YFSETQ. With 1 base removed from V and 1 base from J, the gap between germline ends came to 11 bases. The CDR3 extends over 15 amino acids. Concerning this clone: As yet, its antigen is unknown.

The time point is: week 5, during vaccination. Alongside topical imiquimod, each dose of vaccine comprised 300 ug of mutant IDH1 20-mer peptide. The receptor was derived from a woman in her late teens or twenties with glioma. Some clones in this sample may be carry-over from other donors' samples. Sequenced here: PBMCs, sampled from a glioma patient whose treatment included an IDH1 peptide vaccine. The J gene is TRBJ1-1, the V gene TRBV5-1; D unclear. CDR3: CASSLTVTRNTEAFF. CDR3 coding DNA: TGCGCCAGCAGCTTGACAGTAACCAGGAACACTGAAGCTTTCTTT.